This passage covers 5 T cell receptor beta chains from one sample sequenced in a study of blood T cells in healthy people across ages. A second PCR, run for about 6 to 12 cycles, used a sample-barcoded 5' primer plus a J-beta primer mix. MiXCR was run by TCRdb on the 5' RACE reads, yielding one entry per CDR3 protein. The table lists under 1,100,000 distinct CDR3 sequences, about 25% of them singletons. The sample was also linked to a second study, of T cells of mothers and their children.

What was sequenced was blood. Source of these receptors: a girl aged 2-10 years in good health.

The rearrangement uses TRBV20-1 and TRBJ2-1, with D possibly matching TRBD1 (5 bases). The V end was cut by 4 bases, the J end by 6 bases, with 16 bases between. The length of the CDR3 is 14 residues. In germline, CDR1 is DFQATT, CDR2 SNEGSKA (reference sequence). CDR3 amino acids: CSATPYRQPNEQFF. CDR3 DNA sequence: TGCAGTGCTACCCCCTACCGACAGCCCAATGAGCAGTTCTTC.

In this sample, this clonotype turned up once. The rearrangement uses TRBV20-1 and TRBJ1-2; no firm D call. Germline CDR1 DFQATT, CDR2 SNEGSKA (reference sequence). This CDR3 spans 14 amino acids. V was cut by 3 bases and J by 6 bases, with 17 bases left in between. CDR3 sequence: CSASSGLRVNGYTF. CDR3 DNA sequence: TGCAGTGCTAGTTCGGGTCTTAGGGTCAATGGCTACACCTTC.

This chain links TRBV5-1 with TRBJ2-2; D perhaps matches TRBD2 (6 bases). The length of the CDR3 is 19 residues. Germline values: CDR1 SGHRS, CDR2 YFSETQ. Trimming pared 4 bases from V and 1 base from J, leaving 23 bases between. DNA of the CDR3: TGCGCCAGCAGCCCAATCGATATCTACAGGAGGGAGAACACCGGGGAGCTGTTTTTT. This translates into CASSPIDIYRRENTGELFF.

This clonotype was observed a few times. V gene TRBV6-5 combines with J gene TRBJ1-6; D call uncertain. V was pared by 2 bases and J by 8 bases, with 10 bases between. This CDR3 is built from 14 residues. Germline-derived CDR1 and CDR2 are MNHEY and SVGAGI. CDR3 amino acids: CASSYAETDSPLHF. The CDR3 DNA is TGTGCCAGCAGTTACGCCGAGACGGATTCACCCCTCCACTTT.

The sample holds a few counts of this clonotype. The junction departs from the called germline gene at one end, perhaps through a read error. The rearrangement links TRBV3-1 to TRBJ2-1; TRBD2 agrees at 9 bases. The V gene's germline CDR1 is LGHDT and CDR2 YNNKEL (reference sequence). CDR3 length: 15 residues. The CDR3 DNA follows: TGTGCCAGCAGCCTGAGACTAGCGGCCTACGATGAGCAGTTCTTC. Encoded protein: CASSLRLAAYDEQFF.